This T cell receptor (beta chain) stems from a study of blood T cells in healthy people across ages. Study findings and constraints: Among long-lived donors, naive CD4+ cells were more numerous and diversity higher than in aged donors.

Next came a second PCR, run for roughly 6 to 11 cycles, which used a sample-barcoded 5' primer along with a J-beta primer mix. Via MiXCR, TCRdb re-called the 5' RACE reads, giving one row per CDR3 protein. The sample yields 540,000 or so distinct CDR3 sequences, 27% seen once. With regard to this clonotype: Its antigen is unknown.

Collection of roughly 9.8 milliliters of peripheral blood was performed for each donor. The germline gives CDR1 LGHDT, CDR2 YNNKEL (reference sequence). CDR3 length: 14 amino acids. V was shortened by 1 base and J by 2 bases, with 6 bases between the two germline ends. This clonotype was obtained from a woman in her sixties or seventies in good health. Sequencing input: blood. The rearrangement uses TRBV3-1 and TRBJ1-5; D is unresolved. The CDR3 loop reads CASSQGSGNQPQHF. CDR3 nucleotides: TGTGCCAGCAGCCAAGGATCGGGCAATCAGCCCCAGCATTTT.